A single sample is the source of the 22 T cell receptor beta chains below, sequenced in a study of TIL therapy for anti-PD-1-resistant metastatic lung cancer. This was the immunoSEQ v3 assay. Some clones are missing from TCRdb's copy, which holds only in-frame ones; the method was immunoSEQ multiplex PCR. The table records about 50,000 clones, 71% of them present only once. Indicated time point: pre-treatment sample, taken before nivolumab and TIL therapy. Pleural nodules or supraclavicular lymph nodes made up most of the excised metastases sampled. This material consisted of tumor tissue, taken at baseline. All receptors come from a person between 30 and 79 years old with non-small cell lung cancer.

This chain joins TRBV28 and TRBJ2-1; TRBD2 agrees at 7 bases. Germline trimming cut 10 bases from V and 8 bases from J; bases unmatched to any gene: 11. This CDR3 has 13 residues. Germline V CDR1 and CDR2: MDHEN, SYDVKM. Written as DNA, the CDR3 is TGTGCCACCCTGGGTGGGGGGGATGATGAGCAGTTCTTC. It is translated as CATLGGGDDEQFF. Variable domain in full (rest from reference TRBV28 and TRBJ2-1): DVKVTQSSRYLVKRTGEKVFLECVQDMDHENMFWYRQDPGLGLRLIYFSYDVKMKEKGDIPEGYSVSREKKERFSLILESASTNQTSMYLCATLGGGDDEQFFGPGTRLTVL.

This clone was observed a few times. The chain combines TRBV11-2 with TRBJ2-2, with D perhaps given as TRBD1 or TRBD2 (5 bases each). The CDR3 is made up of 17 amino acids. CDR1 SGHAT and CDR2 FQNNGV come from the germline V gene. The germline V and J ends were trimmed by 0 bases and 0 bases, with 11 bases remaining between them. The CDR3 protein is CASSLEVTGPNTGELFF. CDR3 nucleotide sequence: TGTGCCAGCAGCTTAGAGGTGACGGGGCCGAACACCGGGGAGCTGTTTTTT.

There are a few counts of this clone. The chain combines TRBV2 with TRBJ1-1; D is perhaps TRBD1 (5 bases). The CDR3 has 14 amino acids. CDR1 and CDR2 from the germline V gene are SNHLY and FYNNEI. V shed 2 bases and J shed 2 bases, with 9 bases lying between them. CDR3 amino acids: CASSEWGSNTEAFF. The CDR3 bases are TGTGCCAGCAGTGAATGGGGCAGTAACACTGAAGCTTTCTTT.

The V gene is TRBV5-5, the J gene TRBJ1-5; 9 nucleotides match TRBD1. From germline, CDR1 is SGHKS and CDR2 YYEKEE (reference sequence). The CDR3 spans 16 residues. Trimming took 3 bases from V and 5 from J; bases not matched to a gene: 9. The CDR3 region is CASSSSWGQGHQPQHF. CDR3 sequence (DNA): TGTGCCAGCAGCTCCTCTTGGGGACAGGGCCATCAGCCCCAGCATTTT.

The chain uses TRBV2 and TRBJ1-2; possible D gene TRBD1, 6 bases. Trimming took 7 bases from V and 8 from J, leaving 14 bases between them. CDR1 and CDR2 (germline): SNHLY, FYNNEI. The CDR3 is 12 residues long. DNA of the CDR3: TGTGCCAGCACAGTAGGGGGGTTGGGCTACACCTTC. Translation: CASTVGGLGYTF.

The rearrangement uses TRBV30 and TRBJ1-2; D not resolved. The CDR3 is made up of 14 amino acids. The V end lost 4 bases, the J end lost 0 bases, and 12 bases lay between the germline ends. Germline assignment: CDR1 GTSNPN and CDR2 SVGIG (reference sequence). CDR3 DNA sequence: TGTGCCTGGACGGTAGGGCTAGCTAACTATGGCTACACCTTC. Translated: CAWTVGLANYGYTF.

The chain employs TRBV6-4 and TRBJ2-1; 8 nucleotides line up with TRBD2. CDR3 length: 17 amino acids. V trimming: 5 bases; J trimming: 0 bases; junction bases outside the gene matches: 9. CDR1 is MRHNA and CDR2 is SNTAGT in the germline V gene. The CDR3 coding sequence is TGTGCCAGCAGTCGGCGGGAGGCCGGTTTCTCCTACAATGAGCAGTTCTTC. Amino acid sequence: CASSRREAGFSYNEQFF.

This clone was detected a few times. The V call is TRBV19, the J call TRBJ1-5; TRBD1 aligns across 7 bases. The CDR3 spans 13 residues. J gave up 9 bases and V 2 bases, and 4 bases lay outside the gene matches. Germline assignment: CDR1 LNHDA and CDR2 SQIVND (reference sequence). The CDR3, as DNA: TGTGCCAGTAGTATAACAGGGGAGCGGCCCCAGCATTTT. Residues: CASSITGERPQHF.

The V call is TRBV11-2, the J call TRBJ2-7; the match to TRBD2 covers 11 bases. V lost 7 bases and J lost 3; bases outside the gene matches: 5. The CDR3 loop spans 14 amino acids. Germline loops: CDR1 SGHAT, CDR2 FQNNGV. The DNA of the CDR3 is TGTGCCAGCAAGGCCGGGACTAGCGGCTACGAGCAGTACTTC. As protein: CASKAGTSGYEQYF.

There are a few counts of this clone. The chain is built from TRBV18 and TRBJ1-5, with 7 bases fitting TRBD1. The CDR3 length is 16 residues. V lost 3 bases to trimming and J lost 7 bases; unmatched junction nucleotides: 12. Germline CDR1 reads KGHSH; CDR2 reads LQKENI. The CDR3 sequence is CASSPAGQVKGQPQHF. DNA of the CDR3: TGTGCCAGCTCACCGGCCGGACAGGTCAAAGGACAGCCCCAGCATTTT.

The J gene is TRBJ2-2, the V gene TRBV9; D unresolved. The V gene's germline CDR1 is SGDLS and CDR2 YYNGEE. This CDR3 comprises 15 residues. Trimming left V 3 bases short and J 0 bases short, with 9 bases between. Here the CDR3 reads CASSEKRTNTGELFF. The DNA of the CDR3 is TGTGCCAGCAGCGAGAAAAGAACGAACACCGGGGAGCTGTTTTTT.

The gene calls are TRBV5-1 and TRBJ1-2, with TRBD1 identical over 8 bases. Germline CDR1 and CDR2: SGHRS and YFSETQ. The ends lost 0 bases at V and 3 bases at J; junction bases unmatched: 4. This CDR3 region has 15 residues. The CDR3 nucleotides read TGCGCCAGCAGCTTGGTGGCAGGGGGCGACTATGGCTACACCTTC. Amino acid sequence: CASSLVAGGDYGYTF.

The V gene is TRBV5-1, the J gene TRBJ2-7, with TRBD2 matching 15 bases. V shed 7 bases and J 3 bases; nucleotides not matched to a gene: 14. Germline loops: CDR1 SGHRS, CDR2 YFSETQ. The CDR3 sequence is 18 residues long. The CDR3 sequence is CASGTGTSGGPIGYEQYF. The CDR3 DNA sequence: TGCGCCAGCGGAACCGGGACTAGCGGGGGGCCCATCGGCTACGAGCAGTACTTC.

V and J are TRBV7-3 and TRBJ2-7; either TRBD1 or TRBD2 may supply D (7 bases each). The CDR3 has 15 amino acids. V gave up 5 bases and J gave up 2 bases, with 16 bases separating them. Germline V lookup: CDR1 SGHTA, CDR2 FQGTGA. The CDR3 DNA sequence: TGTGCCAGCAGCCTCGGGGGGCAGGGGGCCTACGAGCAGTACTTC. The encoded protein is CASSLGGQGAYEQYF.

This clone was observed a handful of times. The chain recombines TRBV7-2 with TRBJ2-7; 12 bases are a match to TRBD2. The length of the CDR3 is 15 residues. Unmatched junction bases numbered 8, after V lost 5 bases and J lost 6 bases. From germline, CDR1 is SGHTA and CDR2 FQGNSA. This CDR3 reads CASSPRTSGIREQYF. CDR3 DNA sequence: TGTGCCAGCAGCCCTCGGACTAGCGGGATTCGCGAGCAGTACTTC.

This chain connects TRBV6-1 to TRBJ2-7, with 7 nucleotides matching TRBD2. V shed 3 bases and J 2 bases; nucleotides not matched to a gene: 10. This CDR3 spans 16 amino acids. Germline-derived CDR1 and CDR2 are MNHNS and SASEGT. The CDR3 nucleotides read TGTGCCAGCAGTGACCTCCTCGTAGGGAGGGCCTACGAGCAGTACTTC. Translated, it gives CASSDLLVGRAYEQYF.

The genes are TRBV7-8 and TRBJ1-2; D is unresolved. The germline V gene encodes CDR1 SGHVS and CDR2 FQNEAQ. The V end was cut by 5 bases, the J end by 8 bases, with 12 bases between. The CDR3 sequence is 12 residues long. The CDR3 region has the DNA TGTGCCAGCAGCCCTGGCAGTGGCGGCTACACCTTC. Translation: CASSPGSGGYTF.

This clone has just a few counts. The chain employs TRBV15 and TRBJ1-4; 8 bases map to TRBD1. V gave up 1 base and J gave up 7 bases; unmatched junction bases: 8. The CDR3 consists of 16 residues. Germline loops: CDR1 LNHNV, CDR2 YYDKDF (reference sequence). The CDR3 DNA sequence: TGTGCCACCAGCAGAGGGACAGGGCGTGCGGTTGAAAAACTGTTTTTT. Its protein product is CATSRGTGRAVEKLFF.

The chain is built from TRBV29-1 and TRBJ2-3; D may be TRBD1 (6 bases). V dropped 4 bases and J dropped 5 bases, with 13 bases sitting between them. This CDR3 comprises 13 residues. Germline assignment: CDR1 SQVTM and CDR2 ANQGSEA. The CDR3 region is CSVVGQGRDTQYF. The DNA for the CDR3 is TGCAGCGTTGTAGGGCAGGGGAGAGATACGCAGTATTTT.

The CDR3 DNA reads TGTGCCAGCAGCGACAGTATTAGGCGACGTTCCTACGAGCAGTACTTC. Translation gives CASSDSIRRRSYEQYF. The V call is TRBV5-6, the J call TRBJ2-7, with D perhaps TRBD1 (5 bases). This CDR3 has 16 amino acids. V shed 4 bases and J shed 1 base, with 18 bases lying between them. Germline V CDR1 and CDR2: SGHDT, YYEEEE.

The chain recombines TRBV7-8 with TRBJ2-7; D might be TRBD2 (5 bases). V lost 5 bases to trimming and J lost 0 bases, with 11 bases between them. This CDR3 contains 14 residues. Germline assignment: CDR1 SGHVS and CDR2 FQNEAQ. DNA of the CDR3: TGTGCCAGCAGCCCTCTTGGGAGCTCCTACGAGCAGTACTTC. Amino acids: CASSPLGSSYEQYF.

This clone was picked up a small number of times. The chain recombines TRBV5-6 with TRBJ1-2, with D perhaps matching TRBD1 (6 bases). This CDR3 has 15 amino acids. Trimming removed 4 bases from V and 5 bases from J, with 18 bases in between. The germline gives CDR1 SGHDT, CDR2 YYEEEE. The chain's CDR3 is CASSLISRGLYGYTF. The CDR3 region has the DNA TGTGCCAGCAGCCTGATCTCCAGGGGATTATATGGCTACACCTTC. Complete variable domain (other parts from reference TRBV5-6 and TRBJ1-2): DAGVTQSPTHLIKTRGQQVTLRCSPKSGHDTVSWYQQALGQGPQFIFQYYEEEERQRGNFPDRFSGHQFPNYSSELNVNALLLGDSALYLCASSLISRGLYGYTFGSGTRLTVV.